This record concerns one TCR beta chain sequence. Its antigen has not been determined. No much larger clonotype is one base removed from it; base qualities were not supplied. The goal of deep resolution MiSeq sequencing was a depth between 1 in 1 million and 1 in 200,000 T cells, and coverage averaged 10x per clonotype. TCR beta libraries were generated with the immunoSEQ hsTCRB Kit. The original methods were these. ImmunoSEQ Data Assistant and ImmunoSEQ Analyzer were used for data analysis, and V, D and J genes were assigned according to IMGT definitions. Clonality, which ranges from 0 to 1, was calculated as one minus the normalized Shannon entropy of productive rearrangement frequencies. Public clonotype analysis was restricted to overrepresented clonotypes comprising at least 0.05% of each patient's repertoire. Repertoires from 10 to 15 age-matched healthy donors in immuneACCESS were used as clonality controls. What TCRdb holds here is the immuneACCESS table cut down to in-frame rearrangements. Part of the clones is not present; checked against another copy, under half of the missing clones reflect an unresolved V gene, and the others are unexplained. That table is the source of V, J and clone size, and D and trimming were worked out from the DNA. In this sample the table shows 300,000 to 350,000 clones, roughly 80% of which occur a single time. Clones ranked in the top ten supply approximately 7% of the sample.

Trimming at the junction amounts to 4 bases on V and 9 bases on J, and the germline ends lie 21 bases apart. CDR3 length: 15 amino acids, cysteine to phenylalanine. The read is trimmed to its CDR3 DNA, 45 bases read in frame from base 1. Via the germline V gene, CDR1 is MGHDK and CDR2 SYGVNS. This entry comes from a study of cytotoxic CD8 clonotypes in ibrutinib-treated CLL (dated by TCRdb to the early 2020s). Background for the entire study: The cohort had 11 relapsed/refractory and more than 14 treatment-naive patients; 17 were IGHV unmutated. Partial responses were observed in about 25 patients and complete responses in 2; after a median follow-up of roughly 62 months, remission was maintained in 14 patients and progression was observed in roughly 12. Response samples were obtained after a median of approximately twelve months of treatment, with a range of about 6 to 40 months. An average of about 260,000 productive templates and 80,000 to 95,000 productive rearrangements was obtained per sample. Longitudinal samples were available for about 30% of the 86 trial participants. Cryopreserved peripheral blood mononuclear cells were collected at three points: before therapy, at response, and at either sustained remission or disease progression.

The paper's findings and limits, for the study overall: At baseline, clonality was higher than in age-matched healthy donors and showed a strong correlation with circulating CD8+ T-cell counts. Sustained-remission and progressing patients did not have matched sampling times, and lymph node repertoires were not examined. An increase in clonality was observed at ibrutinib response, with clonality remaining stable during sustained remission and falling back toward baseline at progression. Public clonotypes were rare and either shrank or stayed stable during treatment, and the rise in clonality at ibrutinib response reflected expansion of private clonotypes.

For TCR beta library preparation, roughly 2 micrograms of genomic DNA were extracted from the cryopreserved PBMCs. Longitudinal blood samples from CLL patients on ibrutinib monotherapy underwent high-throughput TCR beta sequencing. The patients took part in an open-label, single-center phase 2 trial of ibrutinib monotherapy. The source material was PBMCs, sampled before ibrutinib treatment. This receptor was identified in a human donor with chronic lymphocytic leukemia. The chain couples TRBV25-1 to TRBJ1-1; the D gene is perhaps TRBD1, from 5 matching bases. The sequenced DNA is TGTGCCAGCAGTGGCCAGGGTCAGGGCGGGGCGAAAGCTTTCTTT. Its translation is CASSGQGQGGAKAFF.